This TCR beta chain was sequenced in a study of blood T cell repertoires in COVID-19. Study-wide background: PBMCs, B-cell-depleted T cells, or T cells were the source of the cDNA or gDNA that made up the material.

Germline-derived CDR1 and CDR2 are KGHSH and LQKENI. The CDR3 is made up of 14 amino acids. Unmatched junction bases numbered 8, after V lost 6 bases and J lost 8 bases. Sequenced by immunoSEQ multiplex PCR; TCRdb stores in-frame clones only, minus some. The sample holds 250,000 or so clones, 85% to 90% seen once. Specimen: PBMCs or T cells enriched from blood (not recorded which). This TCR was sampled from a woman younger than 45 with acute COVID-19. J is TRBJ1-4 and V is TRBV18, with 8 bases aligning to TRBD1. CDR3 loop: CASSLGQGWEKLFF. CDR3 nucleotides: TGTGCCAGCTCTCTTGGACAGGGTTGGGAAAAACTGTTTTTT.